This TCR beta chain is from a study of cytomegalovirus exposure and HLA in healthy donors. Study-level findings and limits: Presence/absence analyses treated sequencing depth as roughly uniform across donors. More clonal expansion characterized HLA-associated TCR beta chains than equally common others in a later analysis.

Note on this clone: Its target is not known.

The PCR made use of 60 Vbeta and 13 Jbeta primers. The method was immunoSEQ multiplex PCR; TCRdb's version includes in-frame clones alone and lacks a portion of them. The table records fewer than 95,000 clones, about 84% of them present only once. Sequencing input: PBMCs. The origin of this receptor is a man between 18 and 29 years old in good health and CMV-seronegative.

The CDR3 DNA is TGCGCCAGCAGCTTGCAGGGGAGTATGGGAGATACGCAGTATTTT. It translates to CASSLQGSMGDTQYF. The rearrangement uses TRBV5-1 and TRBJ2-3; D is possibly TRBD1 (6 bases). The CDR3 is 15 amino acids. Germline lookup yields CDR1 SGHRS and CDR2 YFSETQ. V lost 1 base to trimming and J lost 5 bases, with 14 bases between them.